The next 23 T cell receptor beta chains were all read from a single sample in a study of CD8 T cells in ankylosing spondylitis. TCRdb analysed the 5' RACE reads with MiXCR anew, one entry per CDR3 protein. The sample carries roughly 130,000 distinct CDR3 sequences, roughly 7.3% recorded once. Sequencing was done on a sample of blood, either unsorted or a sorted T cell fraction (not recorded which). The receptors come from a male donor with ankylosing spondylitis or in good health (not recorded which).

This chain's CDR3 is CASSQDGRGETQYF. The CDR3 coding sequence is TGTGCCAGCAGCCAAGACGGGCGTGGCGAGACCCAGTACTTC. This chain joins TRBV3-1 and TRBJ2-5; D gene uncertain. Per germline, CDR1 LGHDT and CDR2 YNNKEL (reference sequence). Trimming removed 0 bases at V and 5 bases at J, with 10 bases between. The CDR3 runs 14 residues.

This clonotype was detected many times. The chain is built from TRBV5-1 and TRBJ1-4, with D perhaps matching TRBD1 (5 bases). This CDR3 has 16 residues. Germline values: CDR1 SGHRS, CDR2 YFSETQ. The V gene lost 6 bases and the J gene lost 3 bases, with 18 bases spanning the gap. Here the CDR3 reads CASNLGAGTANEKLFF. CDR3 DNA sequence: TGCGCCAGCAACCTCGGTGCCGGGACGGCTAATGAAAAACTGTTTTTT.

This clonotype was observed many times. The gene calls are TRBV28 and TRBJ2-4, with D possibly matching TRBD2 (6 bases). The CDR3 totals 14 residues. CDR1 and CDR2 from the germline V gene are MDHEN and SYDVKM. With 5 bases removed from V and 6 bases from J, the gap between germline ends came to 14 bases. The CDR3 nucleotides are TGTGCCAGCAGTCTCCGGAGGGGAACAAACATTCAGTACTTC. Translating gives CASSLRRGTNIQYF.

This clonotype was seen repeatedly, ten times or more. The rearrangement uses TRBV29-1 and TRBJ2-5; D may be TRBD1 (5 bases). The ends were cut back, 5 bases at V and 2 bases at J, with 12 bases in the middle. The germline CDR1 and CDR2 sequences are SQVTM and ANQGSEA. CDR3 length: 13 residues. The CDR3 nucleotides are TGCAGCGTTAGTCTGCAGGGTCAAGAGACCCAGTACTTC. Translating gives CSVSLQGQETQYF.

In this sample, this clonotype turned up once. The chain employs TRBV29-1 and TRBJ1-1; D uncertain. CDR3 length: 13 residues. V lost 6 bases to trimming and J lost 4 bases, with 15 bases between them. CDR1 is SQVTM, CDR2 ANQGSEA, per germline. CDR3 in amino acids: CSVRGQALTEAFF. Here the CDR3 DNA reads TGCAGCGTACGCGGGCAGGCGCTCACTGAAGCTTTCTTT.

In this sample, this clonotype turned up many times. The chain is built from TRBV10-3 and TRBJ2-3; 9 bases line up with TRBD2. The germline V gene encodes CDR1 ENHRY and CDR2 SYGVKD. This CDR3 contains 13 residues. After removal of 1 base from V and 14 bases from J, the junction contained 7 bases not matched to a gene. CDR3 in amino acids: CAISELAGEVPYF. The CDR3 DNA is TGTGCCATCAGTGAGTTAGCGGGAGAGGTTCCGTATTTT.

This rearrangement joins TRBV15 to TRBJ1-5, with TRBD1 matching 7 bases. The V segment lost 3 bases and the J segment 4 bases; nucleotides outside the gene matches: 6. The CDR3 is made up of 15 amino acids. Germline V lookup: CDR1 LNHNV, CDR2 YYDKDF (reference sequence). The CDR3 sequence: CATSRDTGANQPQHF. The CDR3 DNA follows: TGTGCCACCAGCAGGGACACAGGGGCGAATCAGCCCCAGCATTTT. Filled out from reference TRBV15 and TRBJ1-5, the complete variable domain reads DAMVIQNPRYQVTQFGKPVTLSCSQTLNHNVMYWYQQKSSQAPKLLFHYYDKDFNNEADTPDNFQSRRPNTSFCFLDIRSPGLGDTAMYLCATSRDTGANQPQHFGDGTRLSIL.

This clonotype has a count of ten or more. V is TRBV6-1 and J is TRBJ1-2; no clear D. Trimming took off 2 bases at V and 4 bases at J, with 8 bases between the two ends. This CDR3 has 13 amino acids. CDR1 MNHNS and CDR2 SASEGT come from the germline V gene. The CDR3 region has the DNA TGTGCCAGCAGTGAAAGGGCCGGCTATGGCTACACCTTC. The encoded protein is CASSERAGYGYTF.

This clonotype was detected many times. The J gene is TRBJ1-2, the V gene TRBV5-1, with no clear D. Germline V gives CDR1 SGHRS, CDR2 YFSETQ. This CDR3 is built from 19 residues. Trimming cost V 1 base and J 0 bases, with 22 bases left between them. DNA for the CDR3: TGCGCCAGCAGCTTGTTTGTATCCCTCACCAGAGGTCCTAACTATGGCTACACCTTC. Translating gives CASSLFVSLTRGPNYGYTF. The complete variable domain, with remaining parts taken from reference TRBV5-1 and TRBJ1-2, reads KAGVTQTPRYLIKTRGQQVTLSCSPISGHRSVSWYQQTPGQGLQFLFEYFSETQRNKGNFPGRFSGRQFSNSRSEMNVSTLELGDSALYLCASSLFVSLTRGPNYGYTFGSGTRLTVV.

Ten or more counts support this clonotype. J is TRBJ1-2 and V is TRBV29-1; no firm D call. There are 14 residues in the CDR3. Germline V gives CDR1 SQVTM, CDR2 ANQGSEA. The V end lost 0 bases, the J end lost 4 bases, and 12 bases lay between the germline ends. DNA of the CDR3: TGCAGCGTTGAAGATCTCTGGCAGCCCTATGGCTACACCTTC. Encoded protein: CSVEDLWQPYGYTF.

This clonotype was seen at least ten times. The chain links TRBV12-3 or TRBV12-4 to TRBJ1-2; D gene uncertain. The CDR3 loop spans 11 amino acids. Trimming took 11 bases from V and 7 from J, leaving 14 bases between them. CDR3 in DNA: TGTGCCTGCTCGCGGGGTGGTGGCTACACCTTC. As protein: CACSRGGGYTF.

This clonotype was counted many times. The genes are TRBV12-3 or TRBV12-4 and TRBJ1-5; no firm D call. There are 14 residues in the CDR3. V lost 8 bases, J lost 3 bases, and 14 bases lay in between. The CDR3 loop reads CASALTAVNQPQHF. Here the CDR3 DNA reads TGTGCCAGCGCCCTCACCGCAGTCAATCAGCCCCAGCATTTT.

At least ten counts were recorded for this clonotype. The chain is built from TRBV5-1 and TRBJ2-3; perhaps TRBD1 as D (5 bases). The CDR3 is made up of 12 amino acids. Germline lookup yields CDR1 SGHRS and CDR2 YFSETQ. V lost 3 bases and J 10 bases, leaving 12 bases between the germline ends. The CDR3: CASSSLQEAQYF. CDR3 DNA: TGCGCCAGCAGCTCCCTACAGGAAGCGCAGTATTTT.

This clonotype was recorded a few times. Possible read error: a much larger clone is one base away. The V gene is TRBV20-1, the J gene TRBJ2-1; D is possibly TRBD1 (6 bases). The CDR3 covers 13 residues. Germline lookup yields CDR1 DFQATT and CDR2 SNEGSKA (reference sequence). The CDR3 bases are TGCAGCCTCTGGGACAATCCCTACAATGAGCAGTTCTTC. Its protein product is CSLWDNPYNEQFF.

This clonotype occurred a few times. The chain links TRBV10-3 to TRBJ2-1, with 12 bases fitting TRBD2. Looked up from germline, CDR1 is ENHRY and CDR2 is SYGVKD. V was clipped by 5 bases and J by 0 bases; unmatched bases: 11. The CDR3 is 19 amino acids. This CDR3 is CAISPSTSGSESSYNEQFF. The DNA of the CDR3 is TGTGCCATCAGTCCCTCGACTAGCGGGAGCGAAAGCTCCTACAATGAGCAGTTCTTC.

This clonotype has a count of ten or more. The gene calls are TRBV28 and TRBJ2-1; no clear D gene. Germline values: CDR1 MDHEN, CDR2 SYDVKM. V was cut by 6 bases and J by 2 bases, with 11 bases left in between. The CDR3 is 14 amino acids. The CDR3 DNA follows: TGTGCCAGCAGAGACGCGAAGCCCTACAATGAGCAGTTCTTC. This sequence encodes CASRDAKPYNEQFF. The complete variable domain, with remaining parts taken from reference TRBV28 and TRBJ2-1, reads DVKVTQSSRYLVKRTGEKVFLECVQDMDHENMFWYRQDPGLGLRLIYFSYDVKMKEKGDIPEGYSVSREKKERFSLILESASTNQTSMYLCASRDAKPYNEQFFGPGTRLTVL.

This clonotype was detected ten times or more. The chain joins TRBV7-2 to TRBJ1-2; D is unresolved. Germline V CDR1 and CDR2: SGHTA, FQGNSA. This CDR3 is built from 14 residues. Between the trimmed V and J ends, which lost 5 bases and 3 bases, there was a span of 13 bases. The CDR3 coding sequence is TGTGCCAGCAGCCCCCAGGTGAGGGACTATGGCTACACCTTC. Translated, it gives CASSPQVRDYGYTF.

This clonotype was counted at least ten times. The chain recombines TRBV5-1 with TRBJ1-1; no definite D call. The CDR3 is 15 amino acids. V was shortened by 4 bases and J by 0 bases, with 13 bases between the two germline ends. The germline CDR1 and CDR2 sequences are SGHRS and YFSETQ. The CDR3 DNA reads TGCGCCAGCAGCGCCTTAACAGACATGAACACTGAAGCTTTCTTT. Its translation: CASSALTDMNTEAFF.

In its sample, this clonotype was seen a few times. The chain employs TRBV20-1 and TRBJ2-7, with D tentatively TRBD2 (6 bases). The CDR3 consists of 15 residues. The germline V and J ends were trimmed by 2 bases and 2 bases, with 16 bases remaining between them. CDR1 is DFQATT and CDR2 is SNEGSKA in the germline V gene (reference sequence). The CDR3 spells CSARNPAGPTYEQYF. CDR3 nucleotide sequence: TGCAGTGCTAGAAACCCCGCGGGGCCGACCTACGAGCAGTACTTC.

This clonotype has at least ten counts. V usage is TRBV29-1 and J usage is TRBJ1-2; unclear D gene. Trimming pared 8 bases from V and 6 bases from J, leaving 19 bases between. CDR1 and CDR2 (germline): SQVTM, ANQGSEA. This CDR3 spans 13 amino acids. The CDR3 reads CSTVGRIGDGYTF. The CDR3 DNA reads TGCAGCACAGTTGGGCGGATCGGGGATGGCTACACCTTC.

This clonotype was detected many times. The rearrangement uses TRBV5-1 and TRBJ2-7; TRBD1 agrees at 7 bases. J lost 8 bases, V lost 3 bases, and 14 bases had no gene match. CDR1 is SGHRS, CDR2 YFSETQ, per germline. CDR3 size: 15 residues. CDR3 region: CASSSRDSPWVQQYF. CDR3 DNA: TGCGCCAGCAGCTCAAGGGACAGTCCTTGGGTGCAGCAGTACTTC. The variable domain in full, completed from reference TRBV5-1 and TRBJ2-7, reads KAGVTQTPRYLIKTRGQQVTLSCSPISGHRSVSWYQQTPGQGLQFLFEYFSETQRNKGNFPGRFSGRQFSNSRSEMNVSTLELGDSALYLCASSSRDSPWVQQYFGPGTRLTVT.

This clonotype was found many times. CDR3 nucleotide sequence: TGCGCCAGCAGCTTGGTGAACCAAGAGACCCAGTACTTC. Residues: CASSLVNQETQYF. The rearrangement links TRBV5-1 to TRBJ2-5, with D unclear. The CDR3 has 13 amino acids. The ends were cut back, 0 bases at V and 0 bases at J, with 3 bases in the middle. Germline lookup yields CDR1 SGHRS and CDR2 YFSETQ.

This clonotype was seen at least ten times. The chain couples TRBV7-9 to TRBJ1-5; D may be TRBD1 (5 bases). V was pared by 5 bases and J by 1 base, with 9 bases between. Germline loops: CDR1 SEHNR, CDR2 FQNEAQ (reference sequence). CDR3 size: 14 residues. CDR3 amino acids: CASSTDRSNQPQHF. In nucleotides, the CDR3 is TGTGCCAGCAGCACCGACAGAAGCAATCAGCCCCAGCATTTT.